Ten or more counts support the clone carrying this TCR beta chain. At one end the junction does not follow the germline gene, possibly because of a read error. Amplification of TCR alpha and beta CDR3 regions from RNA used iRepertoire nested multiplex PCR. MiXCR was run by TCRdb on the multiplex PCR reads, yielding one entry per CDR3 protein. The data hold approximately 110,000 distinct CDR3 sequences, with roughly 25% observed a single time. The CDR3 extends over 14 amino acids. Per germline, CDR1 SSHAT and CDR2 FNYEAQ (reference sequence). The source of the sample is a study of glioma-infiltrating T cells.

The sequenced sample consisted of glioma tissue, nonneoplastic brain tissue, or PBMCs (not recorded which). The clonotype comes from a human donor with low-grade glioma or glioblastoma, undergoing nonglioma brain surgery, or in good health (not recorded which). The chain combines TRBV7-7 with TRBJ2-5, with 7 positions matching TRBD2. This CDR3 is CASSIASGQETQYF. CDR3 nucleotides: TGTGCTAGCAGCATCGCTAGCGGCCAAGAGACCCAGTACTTC.